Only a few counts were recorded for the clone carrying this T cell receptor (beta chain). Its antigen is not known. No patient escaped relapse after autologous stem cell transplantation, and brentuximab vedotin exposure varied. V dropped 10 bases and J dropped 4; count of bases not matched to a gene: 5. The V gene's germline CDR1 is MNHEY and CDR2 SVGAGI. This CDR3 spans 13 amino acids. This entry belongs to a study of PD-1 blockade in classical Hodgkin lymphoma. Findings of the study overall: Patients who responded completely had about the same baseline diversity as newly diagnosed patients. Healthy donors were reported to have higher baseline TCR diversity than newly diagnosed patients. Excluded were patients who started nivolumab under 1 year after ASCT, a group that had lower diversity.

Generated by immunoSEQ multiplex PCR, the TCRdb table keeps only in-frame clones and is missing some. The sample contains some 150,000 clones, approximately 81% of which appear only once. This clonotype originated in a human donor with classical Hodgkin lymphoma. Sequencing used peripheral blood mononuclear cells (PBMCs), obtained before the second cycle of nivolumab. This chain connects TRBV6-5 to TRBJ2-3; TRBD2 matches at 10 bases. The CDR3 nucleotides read TGTGCCATAAGAGCGGGAGGGTCAGATACGCAGTATTTT. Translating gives CAIRAGGSDTQYF.